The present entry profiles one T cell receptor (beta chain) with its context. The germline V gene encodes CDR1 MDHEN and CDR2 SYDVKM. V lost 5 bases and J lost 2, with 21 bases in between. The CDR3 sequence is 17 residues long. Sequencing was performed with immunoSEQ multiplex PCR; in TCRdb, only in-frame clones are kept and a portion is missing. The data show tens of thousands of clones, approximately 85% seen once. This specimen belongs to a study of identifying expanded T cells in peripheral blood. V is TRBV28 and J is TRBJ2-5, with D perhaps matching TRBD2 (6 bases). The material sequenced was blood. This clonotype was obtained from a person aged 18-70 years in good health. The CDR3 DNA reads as TGTGCCAGCAGTGTAGGATTTTGGAGGGTCCAACAAGAGACCCAGTACTTC. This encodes CASSVGFWRVQQETQYF.